These 11 T cell receptor beta chains share one sample of origin, sequenced in a study of tumor-infiltrating lymphocytes in localized non-small cell lung cancer. Sequencing was performed with immunoSEQ multiplex PCR; in TCRdb, only in-frame clones are kept and a portion is missing. The repertoire holds 15,000 to 20,000 clones, with roughly 70% as singletons. The sequenced material came from lung tumor tissue. Receptors were obtained from a human donor with non-small cell lung cancer.

The CDR3 loop is CASSKVGIGQGIGNTIYF. The CDR3 region has the DNA TGTGCCAGCAGCAAAGTGGGGATTGGACAGGGAATTGGAAACACCATATATTTT. V and J are TRBV21-1 and TRBJ1-3; TRBD1 is the table's D call, not checked against the DNA. TRBV21-1 is listed as a pseudogene. The CDR3 spans 18 residues.

This clone turned up a few times. The V and J genes are TRBV30 and TRBJ1-1; maybe TRBD1 (6 bases). Germline V gene lookup returns CDR1 GTSNPN and CDR2 SVGIG (reference sequence). This CDR3 contains 12 residues. Trimming cost V 8 bases and J 0 bases, with 10 bases left between them. The CDR3 here is CALGALNTEAFF. For the CDR3, the DNA is TGTGCCCTGGGGGCATTGAACACTGAAGCTTTCTTT. Drawing the rest from reference TRBV30 and TRBJ1-1, the complete variable domain is SQTIHQWPATLVQPVGSPLSLECTVEGTSNPNLYWYRQAAGRGLQLLFYSVGIGQISSEVPQNLSASRPQDRQFILSSKKLLLSDSGFYLCALGALNTEAFFGQGTRLTVV.

The genes are TRBV7-2 and TRBJ1-2; TRBD1 matches 12 bases. Germline-derived CDR1 and CDR2 are SGHTA and FQGNSA. This CDR3 is built from 17 residues. V was clipped by 1 base and J by 2 bases; unmatched bases: 5. DNA for the CDR3: TGTGCCAGCAGCTTAGTAAAGGGACAGGGGGCGAACTATGGCTACACCTTC. Residues: CASSLVKGQGANYGYTF.

This clone has a single count. The rearrangement links TRBV5-4 to TRBJ2-1, with 7 bases aligning to TRBD2. Germline CDR1 and CDR2: SGHNT and YYREEE (reference sequence). CDR3 length: 15 residues. V shed 1 base and J 6 bases; nucleotides not matched to a gene: 7. The CDR3 region has the DNA TGTGCCAGCAGCTTGTACGGGGGACTACCCAATGAGCAGTTCTTC. Its translation is CASSLYGGLPNEQFF.

V and J are TRBV25-1 and TRBJ2-5, with D perhaps matching TRBD1 (6 bases). The V gene lost 5 bases and the J gene lost 2 bases, with 12 bases spanning the gap. The CDR3 is 14 amino acids. CDR1 MGHDK and CDR2 SYGVNS come from the germline V gene. The CDR3 region is CASSPGQYQETQYF. In nucleotides, the CDR3 is TGTGCCAGCAGTCCCGGACAGTATCAAGAGACCCAGTACTTC.

The chain joins TRBV28 to TRBJ1-3, with 10 bases aligning to TRBD1. The CDR3 totals 15 residues. V lost 5 bases and J lost 3; bases outside the gene matches: 4. Germline V gene data show CDR1 as MDHEN and CDR2 as SYDVKM. DNA of the CDR3: TGTGCCAGCAGTCGGACAGGGGGAAATGGAAACACCATATATTTT. This translates into CASSRTGGNGNTIYF.

The V gene is TRBV7-2, the J gene TRBJ1-3, with TRBD1 identical over 10 bases. V shed 6 bases and J 0 bases; nucleotides not matched to a gene: 11. Germline V CDR1 and CDR2: SGHTA, FQGNSA. CDR3 length: 18 amino acids. CDR3 bases: TGTGCCAGCAGACGATCCTGGACAGGGGGTACCTCTGGAAACACCATATATTTT. Translated: CASRRSWTGGTSGNTIYF.

The chain recombines TRBV7-2 with TRBJ2-5, with a tentative D call TRBD1 (5 bases). CDR3 size: 13 residues. CDR1 is SGHTA and CDR2 is FQGNSA in the germline V gene. V was cut by 1 base and J by 5 bases, with 8 bases left in between. In DNA form, the CDR3 reads TGTGCCAGCAGCTTAGGGACAAGGGAGACCCAGTACTTC. Its protein is CASSLGTRETQYF.

This chain uses TRBV5-1 with TRBJ1-5, with D unclear. Germline-derived CDR1 and CDR2 are SGHRS and YFSETQ. The CDR3 is 15 residues long. The ends were cut back, 4 bases at V and 2 bases at J, with 13 bases in the middle. The CDR3 DNA follows: TGCGCCAGCAGCCCCAGGCGCTCGGGCAATCAGCCCCAGCATTTT. The encoded protein is CASSPRRSGNQPQHF.

A single count supports this clone. The chain couples TRBV5-1 to TRBJ1-1, with 9 positions matching TRBD1. Germline CDR1 is SGHRS and CDR2 is YFSETQ. CDR3 length: 16 amino acids. V gave up 4 bases and J gave up 6 bases; unmatched junction bases: 13. The CDR3 bases are TGCGCCAGCAGCCCGAGAGGGACAGGGTTTGTCGCTGAAGCTTTCTTT. Its translation: CASSPRGTGFVAEAFF.

This clone has only one observation. The DNA for the CDR3 is TGTGCCAGCAGGAGGGTGTGGGAGCAGTACTTC. It codes for CASRRVWEQYF. The V and J genes are TRBV28 and TRBJ2-7; D possibly corresponds to TRBD2 (5 bases). CDR1 and CDR2 from the germline V gene are MDHEN and SYDVKM. The V gene lost 6 bases and the J gene lost 7 bases, with 10 bases spanning the gap. The CDR3 loop spans 11 amino acids.